Listed here are 2 T cell receptor beta chains from one sample, sequenced in a study of graft-versus-host responses after intestinal transplantation. Assay: immunoSEQ multiplex PCR; the TCRdb copy retains only in-frame clones and omits some. The sample lists roughly 97,000 clones; roughly 90% were seen once. Their antigen targets remain unknown. The starting material was unstimulated CD4+ T cells sorted from spleen or lymph node cells, obtained before intestinal transplant. These receptors originate from a human donor who received an intestinal transplant.

This chain uses TRBV7-9 with TRBJ2-1; TRBD2 aligns across 12 bases. This CDR3 contains 16 residues. After removal of 4 bases from V and 7 bases from J, the junction contained 8 bases not matched to a gene. Germline CDR1 SEHNR, CDR2 FQNEAQ (reference sequence). CDR3 sequence reads: CASSSRTSGAWNEQFF. The CDR3 coding sequence is TGTGCCAGCAGCTCCAGGACTAGCGGGGCCTGGAATGAGCAGTTCTTC.

The chain couples TRBV20-1 to TRBJ2-4, with D unclear. The CDR3 has 10 residues. Trimming took off 3 bases at V and 10 bases at J, with 7 bases between the two ends. Germline CDR1 and CDR2: DFQATT and SNEGSKA (reference sequence). As DNA, the CDR3 is TGCAGTGCTAGCGATAGAATTCAGTACTTC. Translated: CSASDRIQYF.